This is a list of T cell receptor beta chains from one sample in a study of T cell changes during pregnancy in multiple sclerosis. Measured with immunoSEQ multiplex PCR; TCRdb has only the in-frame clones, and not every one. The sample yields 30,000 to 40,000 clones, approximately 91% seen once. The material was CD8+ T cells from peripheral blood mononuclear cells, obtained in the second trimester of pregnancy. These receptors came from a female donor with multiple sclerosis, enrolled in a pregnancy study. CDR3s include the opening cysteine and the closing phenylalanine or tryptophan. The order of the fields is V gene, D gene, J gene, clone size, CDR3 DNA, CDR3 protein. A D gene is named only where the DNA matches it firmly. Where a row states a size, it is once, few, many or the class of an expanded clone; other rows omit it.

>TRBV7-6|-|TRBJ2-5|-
TGTGCCAGCAGCCCTATCATCCGAGAGACCCAGTACTTC
CASSPIIRETQYF
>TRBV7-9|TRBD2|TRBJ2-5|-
TGTGCCAGCAGCTTTCCAACTAGCGGGAGGACCCAGTACCAAGAGACCCAGTACTTC
CASSFPTSGRTQYQETQYF
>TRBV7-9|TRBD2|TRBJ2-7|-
TGTGCCAGCAGCCCGGGGACTAGCGGCTACGAGCAGTACTTC
CASSPGTSGYEQYF
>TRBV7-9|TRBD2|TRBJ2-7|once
TGTGCCAGCAGCCCCCTTAGCGGGAGGGCGGGCTACGAGCAGTACTTC
CASSPLSGRAGYEQYF
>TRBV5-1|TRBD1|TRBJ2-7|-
TGCGCCAGCAGCCGGACAGGGAACGAGCAGTACTTC
CASSRTGNEQYF
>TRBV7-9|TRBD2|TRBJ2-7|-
TGTGCCAGCAGCTCCACCACTAGCGGGAGGGCGTATGAGCAGTACTTC
CASSSTTSGRAYEQYF
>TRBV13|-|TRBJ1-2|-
TGTGCCAGCAGCCCTCGTAGGCAGGGGTTCGGGGGCTACACCTTC
CASSPRRQGFGGYTF
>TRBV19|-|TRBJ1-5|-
TGTGCCAGTAGACTACAGGACGGGCCTAGCAATCAGCCCCAGCATTTT
CASRLQDGPSNQPQHF
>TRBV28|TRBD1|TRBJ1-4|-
TGTGCCAGCAGTTTCAACAGGGGGACTAATGAAAAACTGTTTTTT
CASSFNRGTNEKLFF
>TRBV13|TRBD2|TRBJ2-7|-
TGTGCCAGCAGGGTTAGCGGGTTCCACGAGCAGTACTTC
CASRVSGFHEQYF
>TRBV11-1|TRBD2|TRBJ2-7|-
TGTGCCAGCAGCTTGTATGGGGAGGGCTACGAGCAGTACTTC
CASSLYGEGYEQYF
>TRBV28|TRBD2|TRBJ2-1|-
TGTGCAGTAGCGGGTTCCCCCGCCTCCTACAATGAGCAGTTCTTC
CAVAGSPASYNEQFF
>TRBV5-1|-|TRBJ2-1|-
TGCGCCAGCAGCTATGAGGGTTACAATGAGCAGTTCTTC
CASSYEGYNEQFF
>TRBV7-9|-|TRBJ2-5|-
TGTGCCAGCAGCTTATCCTTACAAGAGACCCAGTACTTC
CASSLSLQETQYF
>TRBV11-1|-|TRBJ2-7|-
TGTGCCAGCTCCGGGAACTCCTACGAGCAGTACTTC
CASSGNSYEQYF
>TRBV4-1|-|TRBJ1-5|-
TGCGCCAGCAGCCAAGTCTGGCAGGGAACTCAGCCCCAGCATTTT
CASSQVWQGTQPQHF
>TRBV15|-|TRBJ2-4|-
TGTGCCACCAGCAGGCCCGAGGCGCCAAACATTCAGTACTTC
CATSRPEAPNIQYF
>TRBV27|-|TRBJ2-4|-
TGTGCCAGCAGTTTAGACAGGTTGGACATTCAGTACTTC
CASSLDRLDIQYF
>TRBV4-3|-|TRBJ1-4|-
TGCGCCAGCAGCCAAGACAGGGTTGGGGATGAAAAACTGTTTTTT
CASSQDRVGDEKLFF
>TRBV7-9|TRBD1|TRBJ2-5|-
TGTGCCAGCAGCTTAACAGGGGTAAAGACCCAGTACTTC
CASSLTGVKTQYF
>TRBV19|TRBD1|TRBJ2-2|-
TGTGCCTGGGGATCGGACAGGGCGAACACCGGGGAGCTGTTTTTT
CAWGSDRANTGELFF
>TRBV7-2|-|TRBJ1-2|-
TGTGCCAGCAGAGGCAGCGCAGACTATGGCTACACCTTC
CASRGSADYGYTF
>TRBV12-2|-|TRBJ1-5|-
TGTGCGGTCAACAATGGGCCGGGACAGGGGTCCGGGAAGCCCCAGCATTTT
CAVNNGPGQGSGKPQHF
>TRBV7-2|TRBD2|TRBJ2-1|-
TGTGCCAGCAGCTTAGTCCGAACGGGGGGCAATGAGCAGTTCTTC
CASSLVRTGGNEQFF
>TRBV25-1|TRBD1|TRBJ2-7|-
TGTGCCAGCAGTGAATTGCTTTGGGACAGGGGGCTCGAGCAGTACTTC
CASSELLWDRGLEQYF
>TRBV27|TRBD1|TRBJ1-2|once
TGTGCCAGCAGTCTGGGACAGGGGTGGGGCTACACCTTC
CASSLGQGWGYTF
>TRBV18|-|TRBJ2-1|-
TGTGCCAGTTCTCATGTGCCAGGGGTCAATGAGCAGTTCTTC
CASSHVPGVNEQFF
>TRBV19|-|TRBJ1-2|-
TGTGCCACGCAGAACCGGGAGCTCTATGGCTACACCTTC
CATQNRELYGYTF
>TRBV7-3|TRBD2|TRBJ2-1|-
TGTGCCAGCAGGACTAGCGGGAGCCATGAGCAGTTCTTC
CASRTSGSHEQFF
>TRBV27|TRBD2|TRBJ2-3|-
TGTGCCAGCAGTTTATACGCGGGAGGGCCACAAGATACGCAGTATTTT
CASSLYAGGPQDTQYF
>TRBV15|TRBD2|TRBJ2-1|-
TGTGCCACCAGCGCCGGGACTAGCTTATGGATTGAGCAGTTCTTC
CATSAGTSLWIEQFF
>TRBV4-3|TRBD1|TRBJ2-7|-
TGCGCCAGCAGCCGAACGCTGGGACAGGCGGACGAGCAGTACTTC
CASSRTLGQADEQYF
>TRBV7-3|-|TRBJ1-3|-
TGTGCCAGCAGCTTAAAAGGTCCGCCAGGCTTATCTGGAAACACCATATATTTT
CASSLKGPPGLSGNTIYF
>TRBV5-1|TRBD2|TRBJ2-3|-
TGCGCCAGCAGCTCAGCGGGAGGGCGCACAGATACGCAGTATTTT
CASSSAGGRTDTQYF
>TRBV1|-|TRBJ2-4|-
TGCACCAGCAGCGCCGTCCACCCGGGGTACGCCAAAAACATTCAGTACTTC
CTSSAVHPGYAKNIQYF
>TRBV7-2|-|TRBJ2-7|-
TGTGCCAGCAGGGAAGGACTAGGGGGTTACGAGCAGTACTTC
CASREGLGGYEQYF
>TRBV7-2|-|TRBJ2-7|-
TGTGCCAGCAGCGCGGAATACGAGCAGTACTTC
CASSAEYEQYF
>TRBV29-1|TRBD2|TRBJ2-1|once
TGCAGCGTCGGAGCGGGAGACGCCTACAATGAGCAGTTCTTC
CSVGAGDAYNEQFF
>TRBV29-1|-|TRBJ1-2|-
TGCAGCCTCCGCTCATATCAACGGGGCTACACCTTC
CSLRSYQRGYTF
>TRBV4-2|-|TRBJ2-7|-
TGTGCCAGCAGCCTAATCGGCAATCTCGAGGGCGACGAGCAGTACTTC
CASSLIGNLEGDEQYF
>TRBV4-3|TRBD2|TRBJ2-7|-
TGCGCCAGCAGCGGGTTTTGGACTAGCGACTACGAGCAGTACTTC
CASSGFWTSDYEQYF
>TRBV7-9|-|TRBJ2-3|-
TGTGCCAGCAGCTCTCTCTCCCTCGGCGGGCGCACAGATACGCAGTATTTT
CASSSLSLGGRTDTQYF
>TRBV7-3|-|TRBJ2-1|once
TGTGCCAGCAGCTTAGGGGCGTACAATGAGCAGTTCTTC
CASSLGAYNEQFF
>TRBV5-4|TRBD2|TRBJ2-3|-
TGTGCCAGCAGCTTGTTGTGGGAGGGCCTGGGGGATACGCAGTATTTT
CASSLLWEGLGDTQYF
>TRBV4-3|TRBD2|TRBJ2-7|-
TGCGCCAGCAGCCAAGATTATAGCGGGAGTTACGAGCAGTACTTC
CASSQDYSGSYEQYF
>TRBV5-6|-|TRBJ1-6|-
TGTGCCAGCAGGCGCGGGCTCTATAATTCACCCCTCCACTTT
CASRRGLYNSPLHF
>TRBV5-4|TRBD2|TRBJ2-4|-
TGTGCCAGCAGCTTGGGGCTAGCGGGAGCGGGCAAAAACATTCAGTACTTC
CASSLGLAGAGKNIQYF
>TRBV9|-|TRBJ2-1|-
TGTGCCAGCAGCGCCTTGGCTAGCCGAGAGCAGTTCTTC
CASSALASREQFF
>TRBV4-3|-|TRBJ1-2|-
TGCGCCAGCAGCCAAGATGGGCTCTCGGGGGGGTCTGGCTACACCTTC
CASSQDGLSGGSGYTF
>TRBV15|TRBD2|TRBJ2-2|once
TGTGCCACCAGCAGTGGGACTAGCGCCACCGGGGAGCTGTTTTTT
CATSSGTSATGELFF
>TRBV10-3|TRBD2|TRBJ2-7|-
TGTGCCATCAGCTTTCCGGGACTAGCGGGCTACGAGCAGTACTTC
CAISFPGLAGYEQYF
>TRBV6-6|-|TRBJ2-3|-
TGTGCCAGCAGTTACTATTTGGCAGGCACAGATACGCAGTATTTT
CASSYYLAGTDTQYF
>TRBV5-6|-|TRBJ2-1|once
TGTGCCAGCAGCTTACTCGGGAGCTACAATGAGCAGTTCTTC
CASSLLGSYNEQFF
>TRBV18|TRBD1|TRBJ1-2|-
TGTGCCAGCTCACACGGGGACAGGGGGAGTTCGGAGTATGGCTACACCTTC
CASSHGDRGSSEYGYTF